These 11 T cell receptor beta chains share one sample of origin, sequenced in a study of patients and donors after allogeneic stem cell transplantation. TCRdb re-called the RT-PCR reads with MiXCR, one entry per CDR3 protein. Altogether 200,000 to 250,000 distinct CDR3 sequences are present, 35% to 45% being singletons, with the ten largest covering 11%. The material sequenced was blood, either unsorted or a sorted T cell fraction (not recorded which). The origin of the receptors is a human donor who was either an allogeneic HSCT recipient or a stem cell or donor lymphocyte infusion donor (not recorded which). It is not recorded whose cells these are; they may come from a transplant donor.

The CDR3 loop reads CASSAPAGSMNTEAFF. The CDR3, as DNA: TGCGCCAGCAGCGCGCCCGCAGGGTCCATGAACACTGAAGCTTTCTTT. The chain joins TRBV5-1 to TRBJ1-1; D is possibly TRBD1 (5 bases). Germline CDR1 SGHRS, CDR2 YFSETQ. This CDR3 region has 16 residues. Trimming took 4 bases from V and 0 from J, leaving 16 bases between them.

This clonotype was detected a few times. This chain links TRBV28 with TRBJ1-4; D ambiguous. The CDR3 covers 14 residues. V lost 3 bases, J lost 0 bases, and 5 bases lay in between. The germline gives CDR1 MDHEN, CDR2 SYDVKM. The CDR3 DNA follows: TGTGCCAGCAGTTTGATTGCAACTAATGAAAAACTGTTTTTT. Its protein is CASSLIATNEKLFF.

This clonotype has just a few counts. V usage is TRBV20-1 and J usage is TRBJ1-4, with 7 bases fitting TRBD1. Germline trimming cut 0 bases from V and 7 bases from J; bases unmatched to any gene: 5. The length of the CDR3 is 14 residues. Germline loops: CDR1 DFQATT, CDR2 SNEGSKA (reference sequence). CDR3 in DNA: TGCAGTGCTAGAGATCAGCAGGGGGGTGAAAAACTGTTTTTT. It encodes CSARDQQGGEKLFF.

This clonotype has at least ten counts. V gene TRBV5-6 combines with J gene TRBJ1-4; D is perhaps TRBD1 (5 bases). The V gene's germline CDR1 is SGHDT and CDR2 YYEEEE. V was shortened by 3 bases and J by 8 bases, with 14 bases between the two germline ends. The CDR3 length is 14 residues. The CDR3 loop is CASSSTAQEEKLFF. The CDR3 nucleotides are TGTGCCAGCAGCTCGACAGCCCAGGAGGAAAAACTGTTTTTT.

This rearrangement joins TRBV15 to TRBJ2-7, with 10 bases that match TRBD1. The germline CDR1 and CDR2 sequences are LNHNV and YYDKDF (reference sequence). Trimming cost V 1 base and J 4 bases; bases outside gene matches: 1. The CDR3 is 14 residues long. CDR3 in amino acids: CATSRGTGGYEQYF. The CDR3 DNA is TGTGCCACCAGCAGAGGGACAGGGGGGTACGAGCAGTACTTC.

The sample holds a few counts of this clonotype. V usage is TRBV18 and J usage is TRBJ1-3; weak D call: TRBD1 (6 bases). CDR1 and CDR2 (germline): KGHSH, LQKENI. V lost 2 bases and J 0 bases, leaving 11 bases between the germline ends. The CDR3 sequence is 16 residues long. The CDR3 region is CASSPNRALSGNTIYF. The CDR3 nucleotides are TGTGCCAGCTCACCAAACAGGGCGCTCTCTGGAAACACCATATATTTT.

A word on this clonotype: The junction and the germline gene differ at one end; a read error may be behind it. The V gene is TRBV29-1, the J gene TRBJ2-5; D gene uncertain. Germline-derived CDR1 and CDR2 are SQVTM and ANQGSEA. The CDR3 has 12 residues. The CDR3 DNA reads TGCGGCGTTGGTCGACTTGAGGAGACCCAGTACTTC. Encoded protein: CGVGRLEETQYF.

The J gene is TRBJ2-7, the V gene TRBV28; D gene unclear. Germline V gene sequence: CDR1 MDHEN, CDR2 SYDVKM. There are 15 residues in the CDR3. The V gene lost 1 base and the J gene lost 2 bases, with 12 bases spanning the gap. The CDR3 DNA sequence: TGTGCCAGCAGTTTATTGGACGGAAAACCCTACGAGCAGTACTTC. Translating gives CASSLLDGKPYEQYF.

This chain links TRBV27 with TRBJ1-5; D is undetermined. There are 13 residues in the CDR3. Germline loops: CDR1 MNHEY, CDR2 SMNVEV (reference sequence). V was shortened by 1 base and J by 5 bases, with 6 bases between the two germline ends. The CDR3 region is CASSLYFDQPQHF. The DNA of the CDR3 is TGTGCCAGCAGTTTATATTTCGATCAGCCCCAGCATTTT.

The table lists this clonotype with a count of one. The V gene is TRBV20-1, the J gene TRBJ2-1; 8 nucleotides match TRBD2. Germline V lookup: CDR1 DFQATT, CDR2 SNEGSKA (reference sequence). The CDR3 runs 15 residues. V lost 1 base, J lost 2 bases, and 4 bases stayed unmatched. Here the CDR3 reads CSARGGSGTYNEQFF. DNA for the CDR3: TGCAGTGCTAGAGGAGGTAGCGGGACCTACAATGAGCAGTTCTTC.

This clonotype appeared many times. The chain recombines TRBV5-1 with TRBJ1-6; D is undetermined. Germline V CDR1 and CDR2: SGHRS, YFSETQ. V lost 4 bases to trimming and J lost 4 bases, with 9 bases between them. The CDR3 contains 14 residues. The CDR3 region has the DNA TGCGCCAGCAGCGCCGGATCTTATAATTCACCCCTCCACTTT. This gives the protein CASSAGSYNSPLHF.